The 20 T cell receptor beta chains below were found in one sample sequenced in a study of control samples from healthy donors and cancer patients. TCRdb's table, derived via immunoSEQ multiplex PCR, lists solely in-frame clones and lacks some. The sample holds 100,000 to 150,000 clones, more than 80% seen once. The sample consisted of blood. The receptor source for this set is a man aged 18-30 years in good health.

V and J are TRBV15 and TRBJ2-2; TRBD2 aligns across 14 bases. The germline V gene encodes CDR1 LNHNV and CDR2 YYDKDF (reference sequence). CDR3 length: 19 amino acids. V shed 5 bases and J 1 base; nucleotides not matched to a gene: 9. The CDR3 DNA sequence: TGTGCCACCAGCCTTCGACCTGGACTAGCGGGGGGGAACACCGGGGAGCTGTTTTTT. This translates into CATSLRPGLAGGNTGELFF.

The V call is TRBV27, the J call TRBJ1-1; TRBD1 might be the D (5 bases). Trimming stripped 6 bases from V and 5 bases from J, with 13 bases between. This CDR3 has 13 residues. Germline V gene sequence: CDR1 MNHEY, CDR2 SMNVEV (reference sequence). CDR3 DNA sequence: TGTGCCAGCAGCTGGACACCTGGGACTGAAGCTTTCTTT. Residues: CASSWTPGTEAFF.

This chain joins TRBV27 and TRBJ2-7, with 7 bases identical to TRBD1. Germline V CDR1 and CDR2: MNHEY, SMNVEV (reference sequence). Unmatched junction bases numbered 15, after V lost 6 bases and J lost 4 bases. The CDR3 extends over 16 amino acids. CDR3 coding DNA: TGTGCCAGCAGCTCCCTACTCGGGACAGAGCTGTACGAGCAGTACTTC. It yields the protein CASSSLLGTELYEQYF.

The V gene is TRBV5-1, the J gene TRBJ2-1; 16 nucleotides agree with TRBD2. Per germline, CDR1 SGHRS and CDR2 YFSETQ. Losses at the gene ends were 6 bases for V and 0 bases for J; bases not matched to a gene: 6. There are 18 residues in the CDR3. CDR3 protein: CASIPGLAGGSSYNEQFF. The DNA of the CDR3 is TGCGCCAGCATTCCGGGACTAGCGGGAGGGAGCTCCTACAATGAGCAGTTCTTC. The full variable domain, completed using reference TRBV5-1 and TRBJ2-1, is KAGVTQTPRYLIKTRGQQVTLSCSPISGHRSVSWYQQTPGQGLQFLFEYFSETQRNKGNFPGRFSGRQFSNSRSEMNVSTLELGDSALYLCASIPGLAGGSSYNEQFFGPGTRLTVL.

This clone is a singleton in its sample. The rearrangement uses TRBV5-1 and TRBJ2-2; 7 bases map to TRBD1. This CDR3 spans 16 amino acids. Trimming removed 6 bases from V and 1 base from J; junction bases left unmatched: 9. Germline-derived CDR1 and CDR2 are SGHRS and YFSETQ. The CDR3 bases are TGCGCCAGCAACAGACCGGGACAGAGGAACACCGGGGAGCTGTTTTTT. Translated, it gives CASNRPGQRNTGELFF. Full variable domain (remainder filled in from reference TRBV5-1 and TRBJ2-2): KAGVTQTPRYLIKTRGQQVTLSCSPISGHRSVSWYQQTPGQGLQFLFEYFSETQRNKGNFPGRFSGRQFSNSRSEMNVSTLELGDSALYLCASNRPGQRNTGELFFGEGSRLTVL.

This chain joins TRBV15 and TRBJ2-3; D remains unclear. CDR3 size: 16 residues. The germline V gene encodes CDR1 LNHNV and CDR2 YYDKDF (reference sequence). The V end lost 0 bases, the J end lost 4 bases, and 14 bases lay between the germline ends. CDR3 region: CATSRDLSGIADTQYF. DNA of the CDR3: TGTGCCACCAGCAGAGATTTATCAGGCATCGCAGATACGCAGTATTTT. Drawing the rest from reference TRBV15 and TRBJ2-3, the complete variable domain is DAMVIQNPRYQVTQFGKPVTLSCSQTLNHNVMYWYQQKSSQAPKLLFHYYDKDFNNEADTPDNFQSRRPNTSFCFLDIRSPGLGDTAMYLCATSRDLSGIADTQYFGPGTRLTVL.

The rearrangement joins TRBV7-3 to TRBJ2-3, with 10 bases lining up with TRBD2. The V gene end was trimmed by 5 bases and the J gene end by 5 bases; junction bases not matched to a gene: 4. The CDR3 is made up of 14 amino acids. Germline CDR1 and CDR2: SGHTA and FQGTGA. CDR3 nucleotides: TGTGCCAGCAGCGCGGGACTAGCGAGAGATACGCAGTATTTT. It specifies CASSAGLARDTQYF. Full variable domain (rest looked up from reference TRBV7-3 and TRBJ2-3): GAGVSQTPSNKVTEKGKYVELRCDPISGHTALYWYRQSLGQGPEFLIYFQGTGAADDSGLPNDRFFAVRPEGSVSTLKIQRTERGDSAVYLCASSAGLARDTQYFGPGTRLTVL.

This chain links TRBV12-3 or TRBV12-4 with TRBJ2-1, with D possibly matching TRBD1 (5 bases). The CDR3 is 12 residues long. The V end was cut by 5 bases, the J end by 10 bases, with 12 bases between. DNA of the CDR3: TGTGCCAGCAGTCGCAGGGTAGGAGAGCAGTTCTTC. Translation: CASSRRVGEQFF.

This sequence joins TRBV3-1 (or the pseudogene TRBV3-2) and TRBJ2-1, with D unclear. Trimming took off 4 bases at V and 6 bases at J, with 10 bases between the two ends. The CDR3 totals 13 residues. Germline lookup yields CDR1 LGHDT and CDR2 YNNKEL (reference sequence). CDR3 loop: CASSPGPINEQFF. The CDR3 DNA reads as TGTGCCAGCAGCCCCGGGCCTATCAATGAGCAGTTCTTC.

Here the CDR3 reads CSVEGQGNSYNEQFF. CDR3 bases: TGCAGCGTTGAAGGACAGGGGAATTCCTACAATGAGCAGTTCTTC. The chain combines TRBV29-1 with TRBJ2-1; TRBD1 matches 8 bases. The CDR3 contains 15 residues. Per the germline V gene, CDR1 is SQVTM and CDR2 is ANQGSEA. The J segment lost 1 base and the V segment lost 1 base, leaving 3 bases of the junction unmatched.

The rearrangement joins TRBV3-1 (or the pseudogene TRBV3-2) to TRBJ2-2, with 8 bases identical to TRBD1. The CDR3 covers 14 residues. Germline CDR1 is LGHDT and CDR2 is YNNKEL (reference sequence). Trimming at V came to 4 bases and at J to 6 bases, leaving 4 bases not matched to a gene. The CDR3 nucleotides are TGTGCCAGCAGCCGAGTACAGGGGGCCGGGGAGCTGTTTTTT. Translation gives CASSRVQGAGELFF.

The chain joins TRBV29-1 to TRBJ1-2, with D uncertain. The CDR3 contains 12 residues. V was pared by 6 bases and J by 8 bases, with 16 bases between. Germline CDR1 reads SQVTM; CDR2 reads ANQGSEA. Here the CDR3 reads CSVQADLGGYTF. CDR3 DNA: TGCAGCGTCCAGGCCGACCTGGGGGGCTACACCTTC.

The chain has TRBV28 and TRBJ1-1, with D perhaps TRBD1 (5 bases). This CDR3 comprises 16 residues. Per germline, CDR1 MDHEN and CDR2 SYDVKM. V was trimmed by 5 bases and J by 4 bases, leaving 20 bases between them. CDR3 protein: CASSPPSGAGGTEAFF. In DNA, the CDR3 is TGTGCCAGCAGTCCCCCTTCCGGGGCGGGAGGCACTGAAGCTTTCTTT. Complete variable domain (other parts from reference TRBV28 and TRBJ1-1): DVKVTQSSRYLVKRTGEKVFLECVQDMDHENMFWYRQDPGLGLRLIYFSYDVKMKEKGDIPEGYSVSREKKERFSLILESASTNQTSMYLCASSPPSGAGGTEAFFGQGTRLTVV.

This chain uses TRBV10-3 with TRBJ1-1; D is possibly TRBD1 (6 bases). Deletions cut 6 bases from V and 4 bases from J, with 15 bases between. The germline CDR1 and CDR2 sequences are ENHRY and SYGVKD. The CDR3 consists of 14 residues. This CDR3 reads CAISQLGASTEAFF. The CDR3 nucleotides are TGTGCCATCAGCCAATTGGGGGCAAGCACTGAAGCTTTCTTT.

The V and J genes are TRBV9 and TRBJ1-5; tentative D call: TRBD1 (5 bases). The CDR3 contains 17 residues. Germline CDR1 is SGDLS and CDR2 is YYNGEE. V dropped 0 bases and J dropped 0 bases, with 13 bases sitting between them. CDR3 amino acids: CASSVGPGPDSNQPQHF. In nucleotides, the CDR3 is TGTGCCAGCAGCGTAGGGCCAGGGCCTGATAGCAATCAGCCCCAGCATTTT.

The chain joins TRBV18 to TRBJ1-5; 9 bases agree with TRBD1. This CDR3 comprises 16 residues. The junction had 10 bases not matched to a gene; V was cut back by 3 bases and J by 7 bases. Germline-derived CDR1 and CDR2 are KGHSH and LQKENI. This CDR3 is CASSPSGTGIWQPQHF. In DNA, the CDR3 is TGTGCCAGCTCACCGTCCGGGACAGGGATATGGCAGCCCCAGCATTTT.

This chain connects TRBV29-1 to TRBJ2-2; D uncertain. Germline V gene sequence: CDR1 SQVTM, CDR2 ANQGSEA. The CDR3 totals 14 residues. V was cut by 1 base and J by 3 bases, with 9 bases left in between. The DNA for the CDR3 is TGCAGCGTTGAAGGGGGAACGCACACCGGGGAGCTGTTTTTT. This codes for CSVEGGTHTGELFF.

The V gene is TRBV4-1, the J gene TRBJ1-5; D gene uncertain. The CDR3 contains 13 residues. Germline V gene lookup returns CDR1 MGHRA and CDR2 YSYEKL. Trimming stripped 1 base from V and 2 bases from J, with 3 bases between. DNA for the CDR3: TGCGCCAGCAGCCAAGTTGGCAATCAGCCCCAGCATTTT. It specifies CASSQVGNQPQHF.

This chain connects TRBV15 to TRBJ1-5, with 10 bases that match TRBD1. The germline V gene encodes CDR1 LNHNV and CDR2 YYDKDF (reference sequence). The CDR3 consists of 13 residues. V shed 5 bases, J shed 6 bases, and the junction held 1 base outside the gene matches. The CDR3 loop reads CATSRDRGQPQHF. The CDR3 DNA reads TGTGCCACCAGCCGGGACAGGGGTCAGCCCCAGCATTTT.

This rearrangement joins TRBV9 to TRBJ2-5; 8 bases are shared with TRBD1. Germline loops: CDR1 SGDLS, CDR2 YYNGEE. Trimming removed 0 bases from V and 5 bases from J; junction bases left unmatched: 6. The CDR3 is 15 amino acids. The DNA for the CDR3 is TGTGCCAGCAGCGTAGCACCGACAGGGGACGAGACCCAGTACTTC. It is translated as CASSVAPTGDETQYF.